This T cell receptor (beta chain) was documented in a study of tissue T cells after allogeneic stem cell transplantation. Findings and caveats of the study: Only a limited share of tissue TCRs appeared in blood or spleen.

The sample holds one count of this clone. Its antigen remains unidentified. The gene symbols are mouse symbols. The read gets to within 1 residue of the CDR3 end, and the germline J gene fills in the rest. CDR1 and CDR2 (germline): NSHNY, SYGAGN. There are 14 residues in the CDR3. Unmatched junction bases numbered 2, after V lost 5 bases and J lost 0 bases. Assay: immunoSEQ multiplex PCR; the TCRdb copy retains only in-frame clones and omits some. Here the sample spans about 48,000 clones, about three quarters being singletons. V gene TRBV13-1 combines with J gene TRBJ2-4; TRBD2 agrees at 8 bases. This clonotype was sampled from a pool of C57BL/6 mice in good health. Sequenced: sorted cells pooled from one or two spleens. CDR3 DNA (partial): TGTGCCAGCAGACTGGGGGCTAGTCAAAACACCTTGTAC. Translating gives CASRLGASQNTLY. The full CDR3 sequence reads CASRLGASQNTLYF.